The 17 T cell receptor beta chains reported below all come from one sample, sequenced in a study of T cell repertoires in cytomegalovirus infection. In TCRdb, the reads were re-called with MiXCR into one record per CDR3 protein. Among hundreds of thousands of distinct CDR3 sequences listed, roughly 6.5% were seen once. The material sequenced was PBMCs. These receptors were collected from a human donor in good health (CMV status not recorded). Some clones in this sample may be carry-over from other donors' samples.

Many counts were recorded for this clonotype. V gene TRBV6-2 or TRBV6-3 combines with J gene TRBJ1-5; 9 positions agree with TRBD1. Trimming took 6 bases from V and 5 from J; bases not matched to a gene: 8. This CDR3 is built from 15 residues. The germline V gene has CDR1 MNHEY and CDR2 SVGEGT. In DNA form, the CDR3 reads TGTGCCAGCAGGCCCGGGGGACAGGGTGATCAGCCCCAGCATTTT. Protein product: CASRPGGQGDQPQHF.

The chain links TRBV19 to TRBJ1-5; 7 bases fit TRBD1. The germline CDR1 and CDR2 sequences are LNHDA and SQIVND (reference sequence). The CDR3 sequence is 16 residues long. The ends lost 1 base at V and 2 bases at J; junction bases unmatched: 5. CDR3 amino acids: CASSIARDSGNQPQHF. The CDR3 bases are TGTGCCAGTAGTATAGCCCGGGACAGCGGCAATCAGCCCCAGCATTTT.

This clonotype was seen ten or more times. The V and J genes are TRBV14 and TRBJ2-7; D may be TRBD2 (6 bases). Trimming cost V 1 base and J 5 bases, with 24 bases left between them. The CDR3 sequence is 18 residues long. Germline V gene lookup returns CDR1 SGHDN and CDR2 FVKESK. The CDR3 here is CASSQVDAGRWRRDEQYF. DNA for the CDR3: TGTGCCAGCAGCCAAGTTGACGCAGGGCGATGGAGGAGGGACGAGCAGTACTTC. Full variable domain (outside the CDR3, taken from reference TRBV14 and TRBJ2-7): EAGVTQFPSHSVIEKGQTVTLRCDPISGHDNLYWYRRVMGKEIKFLLHFVKESKQDESGMPNNRFLAERTGGTYSTLKVQPAELEDSGVYFCASSQVDAGRWRRDEQYFGPGTRLTVT.

This CDR3 is CASSQGESLLNQPQHF. In DNA, the CDR3 is TGTGCCAGCAGCCAAGGGGAGTCTCTACTCAATCAGCCCCAGCATTTT. The chain combines TRBV3-1 with TRBJ1-5, with no clear D. V shed 1 base and J shed 3 bases, with 13 bases lying between them. The CDR3 is 16 residues long. From germline, CDR1 is LGHDT and CDR2 YNNKEL (reference sequence).

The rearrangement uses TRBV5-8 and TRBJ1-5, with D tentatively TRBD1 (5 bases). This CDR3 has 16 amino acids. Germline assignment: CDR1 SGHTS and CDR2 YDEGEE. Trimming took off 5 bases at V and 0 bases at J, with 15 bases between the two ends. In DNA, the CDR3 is TGTGCCAGCAGTCATGACAGCCTATATAGCAATCAGCCCCAGCATTTT. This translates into CASSHDSLYSNQPQHF.

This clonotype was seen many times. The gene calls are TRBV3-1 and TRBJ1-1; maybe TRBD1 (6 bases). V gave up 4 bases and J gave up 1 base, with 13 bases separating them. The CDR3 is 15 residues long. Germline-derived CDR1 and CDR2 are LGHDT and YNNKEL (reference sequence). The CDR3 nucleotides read TGTGCCAGCAGCCCGGCCCGAGGGGGGAACACTGAAGCTTTCTTT. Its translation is CASSPARGGNTEAFF. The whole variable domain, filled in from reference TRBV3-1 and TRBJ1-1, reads DTAVSQTPKYLVTQMGNDKSIKCEQNLGHDTMYWYKQDSKKFLKIMFSYNNKELIINETVPNRFSPKSPDKAHLNLHINSLELGDSAVYFCASSPARGGNTEAFFGQGTRLTVV.

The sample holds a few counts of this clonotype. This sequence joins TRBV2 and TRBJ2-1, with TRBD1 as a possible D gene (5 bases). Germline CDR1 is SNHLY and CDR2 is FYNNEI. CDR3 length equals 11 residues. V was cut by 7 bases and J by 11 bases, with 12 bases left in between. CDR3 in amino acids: CASMQGVQQFF. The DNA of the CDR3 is TGTGCCAGCATGCAAGGGGTCCAGCAGTTCTTC.

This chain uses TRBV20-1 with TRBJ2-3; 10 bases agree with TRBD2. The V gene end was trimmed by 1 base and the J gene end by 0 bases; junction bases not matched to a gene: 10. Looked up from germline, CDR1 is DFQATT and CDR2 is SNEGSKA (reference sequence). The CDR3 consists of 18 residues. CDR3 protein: CSARGLAGLIASTDTQYF. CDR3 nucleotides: TGCAGTGCTAGAGGACTAGCGGGTTTGATTGCTAGCACAGATACGCAGTATTTT.

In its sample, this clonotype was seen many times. For the CDR3, the DNA is TGTGCCAGCAGTCCCGGGCCCCTGGAAGGAAACACCATATATTTT. The encoded protein is CASSPGPLEGNTIYF. V usage is TRBV12-3 or TRBV12-4 and J usage is TRBJ1-3; D call uncertain. CDR3 length: 15 amino acids. V lost 5 bases and J lost 4, with 15 bases in between.

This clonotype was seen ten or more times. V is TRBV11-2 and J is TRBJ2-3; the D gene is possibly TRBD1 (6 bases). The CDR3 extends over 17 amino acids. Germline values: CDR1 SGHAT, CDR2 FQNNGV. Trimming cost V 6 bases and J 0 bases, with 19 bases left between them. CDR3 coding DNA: TGTGCCAGCAGGTCCGAGGGGGAGAGACCTAGCACAGATACGCAGTATTTT. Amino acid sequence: CASRSEGERPSTDTQYF.

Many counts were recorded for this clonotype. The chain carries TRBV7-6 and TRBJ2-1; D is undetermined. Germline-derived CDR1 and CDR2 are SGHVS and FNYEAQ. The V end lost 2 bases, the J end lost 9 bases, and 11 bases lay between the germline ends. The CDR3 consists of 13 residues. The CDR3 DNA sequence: TGTGCCAGCAGCTTATCGCAGCCTCGTGAGCAGTTCTTC. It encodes CASSLSQPREQFF.

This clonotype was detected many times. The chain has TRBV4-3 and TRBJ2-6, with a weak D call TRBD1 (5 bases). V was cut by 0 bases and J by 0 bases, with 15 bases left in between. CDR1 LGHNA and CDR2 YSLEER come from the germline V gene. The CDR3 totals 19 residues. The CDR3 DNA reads TGCGCCAGCAGCCAAGAATTGTACAGGAGCCGCTCTGGGGCCAACGTCCTGACTTTC. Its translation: CASSQELYRSRSGANVLTF.

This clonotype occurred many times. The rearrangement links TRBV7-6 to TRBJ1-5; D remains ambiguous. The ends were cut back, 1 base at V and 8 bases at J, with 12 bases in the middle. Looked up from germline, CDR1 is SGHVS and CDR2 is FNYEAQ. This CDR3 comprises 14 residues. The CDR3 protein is CASSLVPPPEPQHF. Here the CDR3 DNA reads TGTGCCAGCAGCTTAGTTCCGCCTCCGGAGCCCCAGCATTTT.

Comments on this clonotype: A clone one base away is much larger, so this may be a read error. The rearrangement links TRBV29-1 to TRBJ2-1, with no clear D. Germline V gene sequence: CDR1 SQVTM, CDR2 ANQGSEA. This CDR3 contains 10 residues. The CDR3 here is CSVSNNKQFF. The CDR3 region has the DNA TGCAGCGTGTCGAACAATAAGCAGTTCTTC.

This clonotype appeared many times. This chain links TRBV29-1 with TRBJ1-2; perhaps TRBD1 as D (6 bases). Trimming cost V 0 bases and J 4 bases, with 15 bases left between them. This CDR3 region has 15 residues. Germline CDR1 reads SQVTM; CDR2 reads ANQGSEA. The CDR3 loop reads CSVEEVRGEAYGYTF. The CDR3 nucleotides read TGCAGCGTTGAAGAGGTTAGGGGGGAAGCCTATGGCTACACCTTC.

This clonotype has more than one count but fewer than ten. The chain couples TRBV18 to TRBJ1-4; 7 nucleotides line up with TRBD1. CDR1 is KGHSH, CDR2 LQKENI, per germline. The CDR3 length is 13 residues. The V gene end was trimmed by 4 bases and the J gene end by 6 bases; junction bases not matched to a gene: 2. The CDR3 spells CASSRQGYEKLFF. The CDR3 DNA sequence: TGTGCCAGCTCACGACAGGGATATGAAAAACTGTTTTTT.

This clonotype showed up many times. CDR3 in DNA: TGCGCCAGCAGCCAAGTAGGACAGCTTAATCAGCCCCAGCATTTT. Translating it yields CASSQVGQLNQPQHF. The V gene is TRBV4-1, the J gene TRBJ1-5; D may be TRBD1 (6 bases). The ends were cut back, 1 base at V and 4 bases at J, with 11 bases in the middle. The CDR3 extends over 15 amino acids. In germline, CDR1 is MGHRA, CDR2 YSYEKL.